This T cell receptor (beta chain) was retrieved from a study of shared clonotypes between healthy human individuals. The CDR3 is 13 residues long. Trimming shortened V by 5 bases and J by 5 bases, and 10 bases separated the two germline ends. Germline CDR1 is SGHTA and CDR2 is FQGNSA. What was sequenced on ten immunoSEQ deep assay plates was unsorted PBMC DNA. Clones were sequenced by immunoSEQ multiplex PCR, and TCRdb holds only the in-frame ones, with some missing. Seen here are about half a million clones, approximately 79% observed once, and the top ten hold approximately 13%. The chain carries TRBV7-2 and TRBJ1-5; D perhaps matches TRBD1 (6 bases). The sequenced material came from PBMCs. The receptor comes from a middle-aged woman in good health. Some clones in this sample may be carry-over from other donors' samples. In DNA, the CDR3 is TGTGCCAGCAGCCGGACAGTCCATCAGCCCCAGCATTTT. It specifies CASSRTVHQPQHF.